Following are 3 T cell receptor beta chains from one sample sequenced in a study of shared clonotypes between healthy human individuals. TCRdb's copy holds only in-frame clones and misses some; the assay was immunoSEQ multiplex PCR. The sample lists roughly 2,000,000 clones, 90% to 95% occurring once. Terminally differentiated effector memory CD45RA+ cells were excluded by CCR7 positive selection of CD45RO-negative cells. Source material: naive CD8+ T cells from PBMCs. The receptors here all came from a man aged 18 to 29 in good health. Some clones in this sample may be carry-over from other donors' samples.

V and J are TRBV15 and TRBJ2-3; 10 bases agree with TRBD2. This CDR3 has 17 residues. Germline values: CDR1 LNHNV, CDR2 YYDKDF (reference sequence). After removal of 1 base from V and 4 bases from J, the junction contained 8 bases not matched to a gene. The DNA of the CDR3 is TGTGCCACCAGCAGAGGGCTAGCGGGAGTCTCCCCAGATACGCAGTATTTT. Translated: CATSRGLAGVSPDTQYF.

The chain links TRBV9 to TRBJ2-7; 9 nucleotides align to TRBD2. Germline CDR1 and CDR2: SGDLS and YYNGEE. V shed 3 bases, J shed 2 bases, and the junction held 6 bases outside the gene matches. This CDR3 is 15 amino acids long. The CDR3 reads CASSEGASGAYEQYF. CDR3 coding DNA: TGTGCCAGCAGCGAGGGGGCTAGCGGGGCCTACGAGCAGTACTTC.

This chain links TRBV4-3 with TRBJ2-2, with a possible D match to TRBD2 (7 bases). V gave up 0 bases and J gave up 5 bases, with 13 bases separating them. The germline V gene has CDR1 LGHNA and CDR2 YSLEER. This CDR3 contains 16 residues. The CDR3 coding sequence is TGCGCCAGCAGCCAAGATGGGGGGGGCCGGACCGGGGAGCTGTTTTTT. Translating gives CASSQDGGGRTGELFF.